Listed below are T cell receptor beta chains from one sample, sequenced in a study of blood T cell repertoires in COVID-19. Measured with immunoSEQ multiplex PCR; TCRdb has only the in-frame clones, and not every one. This sample has about 140,000 clones; approximately 85% occur once, and the top ten carry 2.5% to 3.5%. The specimen sequenced was peripheral blood. The receptor source for this set is a man aged 50-60 years with acute or convalescent COVID-19. The CDR3 runs from the conserved cysteine through the conserved F or W. D genes are given only for firm matches. Where a row states a size, it is once, few, many or the class of an expanded clone; other rows omit it.

v_call: TRBV2; clone_size: .; j_call: TRBJ1-6; d_call: .; cdr3_nt: TGTGCCAGCAGTGGCGGGGACTCCTATAATTCACCCCTCCACTTT; cdr3_aa: CASSGGDSYNSPLHF
v_call: TRBV12-3/TRBV12-4; clone_size: .; j_call: TRBJ2-3; d_call: .; cdr3_nt: TGTGCCAGCAGACCTACTAGCACAGATACGCAGTATTTT; cdr3_aa: CASRPTSTDTQYF
v_call: TRBV10-2; clone_size: .; j_call: TRBJ2-1; d_call: TRBD2; cdr3_nt: TGCGCCAGCAGTGATACTAGCGGCAATGAGCAGTTCTTC; cdr3_aa: CASSDTSGNEQFF
v_call: TRBV3-1/TRBV3-2; clone_size: .; j_call: TRBJ2-7; d_call: .; cdr3_nt: TGTGCCAGCAGCCAAGGAGGGCGCGAGCAGTACTTC; cdr3_aa: CASSQGGREQYF
v_call: TRBV7-3; clone_size: .; j_call: TRBJ2-1; d_call: .; cdr3_nt: TGTGCCAGCAGCGCTACAGGGTACAATGAGCAGTTCTTC; cdr3_aa: CASSATGYNEQFF
v_call: TRBV19; clone_size: once; j_call: TRBJ1-5; d_call: .; cdr3_nt: TGTGCCAGTAGTCTGAATCGGAGGGCCCAGCATTTT; cdr3_aa: CASSLNRRAQHF
v_call: TRBV15; clone_size: .; j_call: TRBJ2-7; d_call: .; cdr3_nt: TGTGCCACCAGCAGAGATCCGGGGGGCGCGGACGAGCAGTACTTC; cdr3_aa: CATSRDPGGADEQYF
v_call: TRBV6-4; clone_size: .; j_call: TRBJ1-1; d_call: TRBD1; cdr3_nt: TGTGCCAGCAGTCCAAACAGGGGAGTCTGGAACACTGAAGCTTTCTTT; cdr3_aa: CASSPNRGVWNTEAFF
v_call: TRBV28; clone_size: .; j_call: TRBJ2-7; d_call: TRBD1; cdr3_nt: TGTGCCAGCAGTCCCGGGACAGGGGCCACCTACGAGCAGTACTTC; cdr3_aa: CASSPGTGATYEQYF
v_call: TRBV10-3; clone_size: .; j_call: TRBJ1-2; d_call: .; cdr3_nt: TGTGCCACCGACACAAACTATGGCTACACCTTC; cdr3_aa: CATDTNYGYTF
v_call: TRBV3-1/TRBV3-2; clone_size: .; j_call: TRBJ1-2; d_call: .; cdr3_nt: TGTGCCAGCAGCCGATCAACAGGGCGTAGGAGCTATGGCTACACCTTC; cdr3_aa: CASSRSTGRRSYGYTF
v_call: TRBV6-5; clone_size: once; j_call: TRBJ2-5; d_call: TRBD1; cdr3_nt: TGTGCCAGCGAGAGGGGGCGAGAGACCCAGTACTTC; cdr3_aa: CASERGRETQYF
v_call: TRBV5-1; clone_size: .; j_call: TRBJ2-3; d_call: .; cdr3_nt: TGCGCCAGCAGCTCAAACCAACAACTGACATTTGGCGGCACAGATACGCAGTATTTT; cdr3_aa: CASSSNQQLTFGGTDTQYF
v_call: TRBV6-5; clone_size: .; j_call: TRBJ2-1; d_call: TRBD1; cdr3_nt: TGTGCCACCCACATGGGACAGGTAGCCAATGAGCAGTTCTTC; cdr3_aa: CATHMGQVANEQFF
v_call: TRBV9; clone_size: .; j_call: TRBJ2-7; d_call: TRBD1; cdr3_nt: TGTGCCAGCAGCGTAGCAGGGGGCATCTACGAGCAGTACTTC; cdr3_aa: CASSVAGGIYEQYF
v_call: TRBV9; clone_size: .; j_call: TRBJ1-2; d_call: .; cdr3_nt: TGTGCCAGCAGCGTGGGCAGGGCGGCCTATGGCTACACCTTC; cdr3_aa: CASSVGRAAYGYTF
v_call: TRBV6-2/TRBV6-3; clone_size: .; j_call: TRBJ2-7; d_call: TRBD2; cdr3_nt: TGTGCCAGCAGCTCGACTAGCGGCTACGAGCAGTACTTC; cdr3_aa: CASSSTSGYEQYF
v_call: TRBV29-1; clone_size: .; j_call: TRBJ2-3; d_call: .; cdr3_nt: TGCAGCGTTGAAAGGGGGTTTGGGACCCGAAGCACAGATACGCAGTATTTT; cdr3_aa: CSVERGFGTRSTDTQYF
v_call: TRBV10-3; clone_size: .; j_call: TRBJ1-2; d_call: .; cdr3_nt: TGTGCCATCAGTGAGGCCGCCGGGAGTAACTATGGCTACACCTTC; cdr3_aa: CAISEAAGSNYGYTF
v_call: TRBV4-1; clone_size: .; j_call: TRBJ2-3; d_call: TRBD2; cdr3_nt: TGCGCCAGCAGCCAAGATCGAGGCGGGAGGGACACAGATACGCAGTATTTT; cdr3_aa: CASSQDRGGRDTDTQYF
v_call: TRBV6-5; clone_size: .; j_call: TRBJ1-3; d_call: .; cdr3_nt: TGTGCCAGCAGAACAGGCGTCTCTGGAAACACCATATATTTT; cdr3_aa: CASRTGVSGNTIYF
v_call: TRBV11-2; clone_size: .; j_call: TRBJ2-7; d_call: .; cdr3_nt: TGTGCCAGCAGCTTGGGATCGGGACTCCGATACGAGCAGTACTTC; cdr3_aa: CASSLGSGLRYEQYF
v_call: TRBV7-8; clone_size: .; j_call: TRBJ1-5; d_call: .; cdr3_nt: TGTGCCAGCAGCTTTTCGCGGCCAGAGAGCAATCAGCCCCAGCATTTT; cdr3_aa: CASSFSRPESNQPQHF
v_call: TRBV30; clone_size: .; j_call: TRBJ2-2; d_call: .; cdr3_nt: TGTGCCTGGAGTGCCGGACAGATATCAACAAGCGGGGAGCTGTTTTTT; cdr3_aa: CAWSAGQISTSGELFF
v_call: TRBV10-2; clone_size: .; j_call: TRBJ1-5; d_call: .; cdr3_nt: TGCGCCAGCAATAGGGGAGGAAATCAGCCCCAGCATTTT; cdr3_aa: CASNRGGNQPQHF
v_call: TRBV7-8; clone_size: few; j_call: TRBJ2-2; d_call: .; cdr3_nt: TGTGCCAGCAGCTTAGTTGTCCCTCTGAACACCGGGGAGCTGTTTTTT; cdr3_aa: CASSLVVPLNTGELFF
v_call: TRBV3-1/TRBV3-2; clone_size: .; j_call: TRBJ1-2; d_call: TRBD1; cdr3_nt: TGTGCCAGCAGCCAAGATGGGACAGGGAACTATGGCTACACCTTC; cdr3_aa: CASSQDGTGNYGYTF
v_call: TRBV18; clone_size: .; j_call: TRBJ1-2; d_call: TRBD1; cdr3_nt: TGTGCCAGCTCACCTTCGACAGGGGCAAGAGAGGGCTACACCTTC; cdr3_aa: CASSPSTGAREGYTF
v_call: TRBV30; clone_size: .; j_call: TRBJ1-4; d_call: .; cdr3_nt: TGTGCCTGGAGTGTACAGTGGGAAAAACTGTTTTTT; cdr3_aa: CAWSVQWEKLFF
v_call: TRBV11-2; clone_size: .; j_call: TRBJ2-3; d_call: .; cdr3_nt: TGTGCCAGCAGCTTAGAGGCAGGCACAGATACGCAGTATTTT; cdr3_aa: CASSLEAGTDTQYF
v_call: TRBV9; clone_size: .; j_call: TRBJ2-6; d_call: TRBD1; cdr3_nt: TGTGCCAGCAGCGCCCGGACAGGTGAAATTTACTCTGGGGCCAACGTCCTGACTTTC; cdr3_aa: CASSARTGEIYSGANVLTF
v_call: TRBV11-3; clone_size: .; j_call: TRBJ2-1; d_call: .; cdr3_nt: TGTGCCAGCAGCGGGGCAGGGTGGGTACAGTTCTTC; cdr3_aa: CASSGAGWVQFF
v_call: TRBV30; clone_size: .; j_call: TRBJ1-4; d_call: TRBD1; cdr3_nt: TGTGCCACCGACTCCGGGACAGTCGGAGAAAAACTGTTTTTT; cdr3_aa: CATDSGTVGEKLFF
v_call: TRBV18; clone_size: .; j_call: TRBJ1-1; d_call: .; cdr3_nt: TGTGCCAGCTCACCCGGACTAAACACTGAAGCTTTCTTT; cdr3_aa: CASSPGLNTEAFF
v_call: TRBV11-2; clone_size: .; j_call: TRBJ2-7; d_call: .; cdr3_nt: TGTGCCAGCAGCCAAGCCGAACGCGAGCAGTACTTC; cdr3_aa: CASSQAEREQYF
v_call: TRBV19; clone_size: .; j_call: TRBJ2-7; d_call: TRBD1; cdr3_nt: TGTGCCAGTAGTACGAGCAGGGGGCCCTACGAGCAGTACTTC; cdr3_aa: CASSTSRGPYEQYF
v_call: TRBV27; clone_size: .; j_call: TRBJ2-7; d_call: TRBD2; cdr3_nt: TGTGCCAGCAGTTTTAGCGGGGGCGACGAGCAGTACTTC; cdr3_aa: CASSFSGGDEQYF
v_call: TRBV19; clone_size: few; j_call: TRBJ2-7; d_call: TRBD2; cdr3_nt: TGTGCCAGTAGTATGACTTTAGCGGGAAGCTACGAGCAGTACTTC; cdr3_aa: CASSMTLAGSYEQYF
v_call: TRBV5-1; clone_size: .; j_call: TRBJ2-7; d_call: TRBD1; cdr3_nt: TGCGCCAGCAGTCTCGGACAGGGCAGAGGCGAGCAGTACTTC; cdr3_aa: CASSLGQGRGEQYF
v_call: TRBV2; clone_size: .; j_call: TRBJ1-2; d_call: .; cdr3_nt: TGTGCCAGCAGTGAATGGGCGGCTCGGGGTGGCTACACCTTC; cdr3_aa: CASSEWAARGGYTF